This T cell receptor (beta chain) appears in the sequencing data of a study of T cell responses to AZD1222 COVID-19 vaccine (TCRdb year 2021). The study in broad terms: A total of under 250 trial participants underwent TCR sequencing, of whom roughly 210 had received two doses of AZD1222 and about 26 had received two doses of the MenACWY control vaccine. Enrollment into the trials was organized by age into subgroups of 18-55, 56-69 and 70-plus years, and those subgroups contained roughly 150, 30 and 60 TCR-sequenced participants, respectively.

V has 3 bases trimmed and J has 4 bases trimmed; junction bases matching no gene number 2. The germline V gene provides CDR1 MRHNA and CDR2 SNTAGT. The CDR3 measures 15 amino acids from cysteine to phenylalanine. CDR3 DNA only is kept here, 45 bases in frame from base 1. The CDR3 regions of human TCRbeta chains were analyzed by immunosequencing. In the source study's methods: TCRs in the repertoires were matched against a reference library of SARS-CoV-2-specific TCRs that had been generated with the MIRA antigen-specificity platform. Breadth was defined as the fraction of unique TCRs that were SARS-CoV-2-associated, and depth was defined as the fraction of total T cells that were SARS-CoV-2-associated. Each spike-specific TCR was assigned to its reactive spike region and to a CD4 or CD8 class using the MIRA data. Log10-transformed breadth and depth values were compared by one-way ANOVA with Sidak's multiple comparisons tests. TCRdb holds this immuneACCESS table with in-frame rearrangements only. Some clones are missing; in checked studies, unresolved V genes explain under half, and the rest has no known cause. V and J calls plus clone size are reproduced from that table; the DNA served to infer D and trimming. The sample yields about 140,000 clones; roughly 89% were counted once. The top ten hold roughly 7.5% of the sample.

The time point label corresponds to: about 28 days (+/-7) after the second vaccine dose. The treatment or condition label on this specimen signifies: meningococcal conjugate vaccine given as trial control. Samples from vaccinated people were obtained from the UK trials COV001 and COV002, which included a single-blind randomized controlled phase 2/3 trial of AZD1222 (ChAdOx1 nCoV-19) in healthy adults. Trial participant PBMC samples were collected at day 0 and day 28 after the second dose for TCRbeta chain sequencing. With respect to this clone: There is no known antigen for this receptor. Base quality data are lacking; no much larger clone is found one base away.

Points the paper makes about the study in general: Conclusions about previously exposed vaccinees were limited because only a handful of AZD1222 recipients were SARS-CoV-2 seropositive at baseline. In the small 56-69-year group, the increase in depth fell short of significance, most likely because of low power. Because no day 14 peak-response samples were available, the repertoires could be characterized only after the peak T cell response. After two AZD1222 doses, both the breadth and the depth of spike-specific TCRs were significantly higher than at day 0 and than in MenACWY recipients. Participants were mostly white British, with more females than males. The authors suggested clonal diversity may have been underestimated. Vaccine-associated CD4 TCRs spanned the whole spike protein, with dominant responses in regions 160-218 and 743-854. Reportedly, almost half of the unique spike-specific TCRs recognized epitopes lying outside the regions that are mutated in the B.1.351 and B.1.1.7 variants.

Specimen: peripheral blood, collected 28 days after the second dose of the MenACWY control vaccine. This receptor was identified in an adult who received the MenACWY meningococcal vaccine as a control. The V and J genes are TRBV6-4 and TRBJ2-2; 10 nucleotides in the junction match TRBD2. The CDR3 loop reads CASSESGGATGELFF. The DNA sequence reads TGTGCCAGCAGTGAAAGCGGGGGGGCCACCGGGGAGCTGTTTTTT.